Below, 14 T cell receptor beta chains from the same sample are listed, as sequenced in a study of patients and donors after allogeneic stem cell transplantation. TCRdb re-called the RT-PCR reads through MiXCR, storing one row per CDR3 protein. The sample comprises about 110,000 distinct CDR3 sequences, 35% of which are singletons, and roughly 27% rests with the top ten. The sample taken for sequencing was blood, either unsorted or a sorted T cell fraction (not recorded which). The receptors here all came from a human donor who was either an allogeneic HSCT recipient or a stem cell or donor lymphocyte infusion donor (not recorded which). It is not recorded whose cells these are; they may come from a transplant donor.

The chain uses TRBV20-1 and TRBJ2-1; D call uncertain. Trimming removed 0 bases at V and 10 bases at J, with 13 bases between. The V gene's germline CDR1 is DFQATT and CDR2 SNEGSKA (reference sequence). The CDR3 runs 13 residues. The CDR3 here is CSARETPVREQFF. The CDR3 DNA follows: TGCAGTGCTAGAGAAACCCCGGTAAGGGAGCAGTTCTTC.

The V call is TRBV29-1, the J call TRBJ1-2; perhaps TRBD1 as D (5 bases). Looked up from germline, CDR1 is SQVTM and CDR2 is ANQGSEA. Trimming cost V 6 bases and J 0 bases, with 8 bases left between them. This CDR3 contains 12 residues. CDR3 amino acids: CSVGRPNYGYTF. CDR3 sequence (DNA): TGCAGCGTGGGGCGTCCTAACTATGGCTACACCTTC.

The rearrangement uses TRBV5-1 and TRBJ2-7, with TRBD2 matching 15 bases. Germline V gene lookup returns CDR1 SGHRS and CDR2 YFSETQ. The CDR3 runs 17 residues. V shed 3 bases and J 1 base; nucleotides not matched to a gene: 5. DNA for the CDR3: TGCGCCAGCAGCTCCTGGACTAGCGGGAGGGAATCCTACGAGCAGTACTTC. Residues: CASSSWTSGRESYEQYF.

This chain links TRBV10-3 with TRBJ2-1; 8 bases agree with TRBD2. Looked up from germline, CDR1 is ENHRY and CDR2 is SYGVKD. The J segment lost 9 bases and the V segment lost 10 bases, leaving 5 bases of the junction unmatched. This CDR3 has 11 residues. As DNA, the CDR3 is TGTGCCACTCGGGGGGGAAGTGAGCAGTTCTTC. Amino acids: CATRGGSEQFF.

The rearrangement joins TRBV18 to TRBJ1-1; TRBD1 aligns across 8 bases. J was trimmed by 3 bases and V by 4 bases; bases with no gene match: 4. The CDR3 length is 14 residues. Germline V gene sequence: CDR1 KGHSH, CDR2 LQKENI. The CDR3 DNA follows: TGTGCCAGCTCACTTACAGGGGGGCACACTGAAGCTTTCTTT. It codes for CASSLTGGHTEAFF.

This rearrangement joins TRBV7-2 to TRBJ1-1; TRBD1 matches at 7 bases. The germline CDR1 and CDR2 sequences are SGHTA and FQGNSA. V was pared by 6 bases and J by 6 bases, with 10 bases of the junction left unmatched. This CDR3 has 14 residues. The CDR3 protein is CASSPQGKVAEAFF. The CDR3 nucleotides are TGTGCCAGCAGTCCACAGGGGAAGGTCGCTGAAGCTTTCTTT.

V usage is TRBV18 and J usage is TRBJ2-5; the D is unclear. Germline CDR1 KGHSH, CDR2 LQKENI. The CDR3 length is 12 residues. Trimming removed 8 bases at V and 1 base at J, with 8 bases between. CDR3 bases: TGTGCCAGCACGGCTCTCCAAGAGACCCAGTACTTC. This gives the protein CASTALQETQYF.

The gene calls are TRBV9 and TRBJ2-7; TRBD2 agrees at 9 bases. CDR3 size: 15 residues. V was pared by 2 bases and J by 2 bases, with 5 bases of the junction left unmatched. The V gene's germline CDR1 is SGDLS and CDR2 YYNGEE. As DNA, the CDR3 is TGTGCCAGCAGCGTCGGGACTAGCTACACCTACGAGCAGTACTTC. It codes for CASSVGTSYTYEQYF.

The gene calls are TRBV29-1 and TRBJ1-1, with D unclear. Between the trimmed V and J ends, which lost 2 bases and 4 bases, there was a span of 11 bases. Germline V gene data show CDR1 as SQVTM and CDR2 as ANQGSEA. CDR3 length: 13 residues. This chain's CDR3 is CSVENLSSTEAFF. CDR3 DNA: TGCAGCGTTGAAAACCTCTCAAGCACTGAAGCTTTCTTT.

This clonotype was counted only a few times. This rearrangement joins TRBV6-2 or TRBV6-3 to TRBJ1-1; TRBD1 matches at 7 bases. Germline-derived CDR1 and CDR2 are MNHEY and SVGEGT. Trimming at V came to 5 bases and at J to 5 bases, leaving 8 bases not matched to a gene. This CDR3 is built from 14 residues. Here the CDR3 reads CASSETGSRTEAFF. The CDR3 DNA reads as TGTGCCAGCAGTGAGACAGGGAGTCGGACTGAAGCTTTCTTT.

A few counts support this clonotype. The V and J genes are TRBV10-3 and TRBJ2-1; 11 nucleotides agree with TRBD2. Germline CDR1 reads ENHRY; CDR2 reads SYGVKD. The ends lost 8 bases at V and 7 bases at J; junction bases unmatched: 4. The CDR3 runs to 13 residues. In DNA form, the CDR3 reads TGTGCCATCTCGACTAGCGGGATGAATGAGCAGTTCTTC. Its protein product is CAISTSGMNEQFF.

The rearrangement links TRBV29-1 to TRBJ2-7; D is perhaps TRBD2 (6 bases). CDR1 SQVTM and CDR2 ANQGSEA come from the germline V gene. V was clipped by 6 bases and J by 1 base, with 13 bases between them. This CDR3 is 13 amino acids long. CDR3 region: CSVGTGESYEQYF. The CDR3 bases are TGCAGCGTAGGGACGGGGGAGTCCTACGAGCAGTACTTC.

V gene TRBV10-3 combines with J gene TRBJ2-4; unclear D gene. Looked up from germline, CDR1 is ENHRY and CDR2 is SYGVKD. The CDR3 runs to 13 residues. Trimming took off 2 bases at V and 3 bases at J, with 5 bases between the two ends. The CDR3 nucleotides read TGTGCCATCAGTGAGGCGGTCAAAAACATTCAGTACTTC. Its protein is CAISEAVKNIQYF.

Only a few counts were recorded for this clonotype. V usage is TRBV20-1 and J usage is TRBJ1-6; tentatively, D is TRBD1 (6 bases). V was clipped by 6 bases and J by 3 bases, with 9 bases between them. There are 13 residues in the CDR3. Per the germline V gene, CDR1 is DFQATT and CDR2 is SNEGSKA (reference sequence). CDR3 in amino acids: CSARQDYNSPLHF. As DNA, the CDR3 is TGCAGTGCCAGACAGGACTATAATTCACCCCTCCACTTT.